This TCR beta chain originates from a study of lymphopenia after photon versus proton radiotherapy. Libraries were prepared by immunoSEQ multiplex PCR; TCRdb keeps only in-frame clonotypes and omits some of them. The sample lists approximately 160,000 clones, 70% to 90% occurring once. The CDR3 length is 14 residues. The V end was cut by 8 bases, the J end by 3 bases, with 15 bases between. Germline CDR1 reads MNHEY; CDR2 reads SMNVEV (reference sequence). The TCR was taken from a man in his fifties with gastric cancer. The source was peripheral blood, collected from a patient treated with photon-based radiotherapy. This chain joins TRBV27 and TRBJ2-3; D gene unclear. The CDR3 bases are TGTGCCAGCTCCGTATTTTGGAGAACAGATACGCAGTATTTT. Protein: CASSVFWRTDTQYF.